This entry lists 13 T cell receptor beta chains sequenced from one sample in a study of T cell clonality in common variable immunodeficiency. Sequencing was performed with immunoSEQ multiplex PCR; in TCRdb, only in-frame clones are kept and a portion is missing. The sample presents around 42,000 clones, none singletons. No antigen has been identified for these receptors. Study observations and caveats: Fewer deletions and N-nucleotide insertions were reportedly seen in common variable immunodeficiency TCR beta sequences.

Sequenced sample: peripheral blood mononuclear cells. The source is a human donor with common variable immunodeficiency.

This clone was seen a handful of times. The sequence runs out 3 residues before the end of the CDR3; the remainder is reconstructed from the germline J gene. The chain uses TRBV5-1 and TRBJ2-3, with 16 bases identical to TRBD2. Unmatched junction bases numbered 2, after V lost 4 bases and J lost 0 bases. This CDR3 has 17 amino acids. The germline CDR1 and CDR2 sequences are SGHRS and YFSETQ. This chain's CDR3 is CASSLGLAGGSTDTQYF. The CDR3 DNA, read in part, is TGCGCCAGCAGCCTGGGACTAGCGGGAGGGAGCACAGATACG.

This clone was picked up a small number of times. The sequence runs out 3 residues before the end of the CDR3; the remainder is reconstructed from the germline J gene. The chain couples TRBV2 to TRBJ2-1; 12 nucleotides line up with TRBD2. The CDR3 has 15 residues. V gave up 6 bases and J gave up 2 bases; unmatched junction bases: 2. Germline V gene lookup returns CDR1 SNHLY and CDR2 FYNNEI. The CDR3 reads CASRRTSGTYNEQFF. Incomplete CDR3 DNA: TGTGCCAGCAGACGGACTAGCGGGACCTACAATGAG. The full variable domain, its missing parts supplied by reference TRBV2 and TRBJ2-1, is EPEVTQTPSHQVTQMGQEVILRCVPISNHLYFYWYRQILGQKVEFLVSFYNNEISEKSEIFDDQFSVERPDGSNFTLKIRSTKLEDSAMYFCASRRTSGTYNEQFFGPGTRLTVL.

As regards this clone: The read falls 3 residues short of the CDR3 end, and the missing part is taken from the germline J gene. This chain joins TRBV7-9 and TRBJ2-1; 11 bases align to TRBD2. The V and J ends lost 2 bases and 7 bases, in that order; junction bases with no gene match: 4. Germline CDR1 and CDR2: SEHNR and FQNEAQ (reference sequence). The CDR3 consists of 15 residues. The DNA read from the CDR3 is TGTGCCAGCAGCTTATTACTAGCGGGAGTAAATGAG. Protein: CASSLLLAGVNE. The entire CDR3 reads CASSLLLAGVNEQFF. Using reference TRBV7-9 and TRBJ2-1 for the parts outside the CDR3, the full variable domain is DTGVSQNPRHKITKRGQNVTFRCDPISEHNRLYWYRQTLGQGPEFLTYFQNEAQLEKSRLLSDRFSAERPKGSFSTLEIQRTEQGDSAMYLCASSLLLAGVNEQFFGPGTRLTVL.

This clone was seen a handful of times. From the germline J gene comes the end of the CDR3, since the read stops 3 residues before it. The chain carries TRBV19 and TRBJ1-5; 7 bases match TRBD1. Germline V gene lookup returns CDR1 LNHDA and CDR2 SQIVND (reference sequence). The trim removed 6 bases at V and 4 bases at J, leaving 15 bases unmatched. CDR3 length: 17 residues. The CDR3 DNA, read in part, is TGTGCCAGTAGCCAATTAGCCGCCGGGACAGTGAATCAGCCC. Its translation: CASSQLAAGTVNQP. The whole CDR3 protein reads CASSQLAAGTVNQPQHF.

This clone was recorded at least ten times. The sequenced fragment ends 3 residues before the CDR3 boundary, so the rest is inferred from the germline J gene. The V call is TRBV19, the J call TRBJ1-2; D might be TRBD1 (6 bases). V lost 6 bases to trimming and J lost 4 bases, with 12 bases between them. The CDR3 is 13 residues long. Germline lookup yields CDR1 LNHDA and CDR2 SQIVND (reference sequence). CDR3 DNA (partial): TGTGCCAGTAGCGGCGGGGGCTTCTATGGC. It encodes CASSGGGFYG. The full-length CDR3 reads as CASSGGGFYGYTF.

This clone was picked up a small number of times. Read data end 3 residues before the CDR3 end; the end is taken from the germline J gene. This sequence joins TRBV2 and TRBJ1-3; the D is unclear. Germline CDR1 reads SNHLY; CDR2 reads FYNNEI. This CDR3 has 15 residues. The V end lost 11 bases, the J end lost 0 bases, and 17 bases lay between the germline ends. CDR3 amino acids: CASQRAPSSGNTIYF. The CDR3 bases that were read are TGTGCCTCTCAAAGGGCGCCCAGCTCTGGAAACACC. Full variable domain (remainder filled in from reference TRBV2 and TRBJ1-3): EPEVTQTPSHQVTQMGQEVILRCVPISNHLYFYWYRQILGQKVEFLVSFYNNEISEKSEIFDDQFSVERPDGSNFTLKIRSTKLEDSAMYFCASQRAPSSGNTIYFGEGSWLTVV.

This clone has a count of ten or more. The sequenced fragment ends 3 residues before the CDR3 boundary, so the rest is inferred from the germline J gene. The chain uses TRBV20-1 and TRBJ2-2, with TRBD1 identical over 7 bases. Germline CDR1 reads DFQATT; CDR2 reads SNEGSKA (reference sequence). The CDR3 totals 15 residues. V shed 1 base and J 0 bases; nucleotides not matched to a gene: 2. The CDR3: CSARVDRTNTGELFF. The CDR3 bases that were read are TGCAGTGCTAGAGTGGACAGGACGAACACCGGGGAG.

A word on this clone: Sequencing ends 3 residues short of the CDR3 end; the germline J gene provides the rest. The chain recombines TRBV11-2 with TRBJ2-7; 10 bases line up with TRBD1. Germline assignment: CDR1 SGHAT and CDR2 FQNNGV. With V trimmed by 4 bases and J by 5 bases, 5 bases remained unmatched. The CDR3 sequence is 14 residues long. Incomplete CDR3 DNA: TGTGCCAGCAGCTGGACAGGGGGAATAGACGAG. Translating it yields CASSWTGGIDE. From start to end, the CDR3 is CASSWTGGIDEQYF.

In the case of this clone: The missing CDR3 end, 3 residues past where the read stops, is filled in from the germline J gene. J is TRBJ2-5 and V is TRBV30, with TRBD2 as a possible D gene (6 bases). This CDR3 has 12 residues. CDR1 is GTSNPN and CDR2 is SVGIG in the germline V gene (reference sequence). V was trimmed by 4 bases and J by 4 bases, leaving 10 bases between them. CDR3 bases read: TGTGCCTGGATCCGGGGAGGAGAGACC. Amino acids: CAWIRGGET. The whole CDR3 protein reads CAWIRGGETQYF. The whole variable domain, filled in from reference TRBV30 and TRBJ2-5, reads SQTIHQWPATLVQPVGSPLSLECTVEGTSNPNLYWYRQAAGRGLQLLFYSVGIGQISSEVPQNLSASRPQDRQFILSSKKLLLSDSGFYLCAWIRGGETQYFGPGTRLLVL.

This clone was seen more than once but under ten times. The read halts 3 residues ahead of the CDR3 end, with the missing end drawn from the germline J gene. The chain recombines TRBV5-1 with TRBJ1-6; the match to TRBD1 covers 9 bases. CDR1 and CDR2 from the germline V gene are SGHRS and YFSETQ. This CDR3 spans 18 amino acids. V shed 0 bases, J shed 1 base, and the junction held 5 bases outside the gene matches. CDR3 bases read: TGCGCCAGCAGCTTGGCCGGGACAGGGTTGTCCTATAATTCACCC. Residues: CASSLAGTGLSYNSP. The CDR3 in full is CASSLAGTGLSYNSPLHF.

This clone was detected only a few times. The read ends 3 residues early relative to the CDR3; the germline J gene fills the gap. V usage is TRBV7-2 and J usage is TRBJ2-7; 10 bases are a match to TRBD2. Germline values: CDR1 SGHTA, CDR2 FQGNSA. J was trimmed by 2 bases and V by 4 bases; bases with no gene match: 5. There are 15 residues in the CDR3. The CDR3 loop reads CASSYSSGGPYEQYF. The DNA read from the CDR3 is TGTGCCAGCAGCTATAGTAGCGGGGGGCCCTACGAG.

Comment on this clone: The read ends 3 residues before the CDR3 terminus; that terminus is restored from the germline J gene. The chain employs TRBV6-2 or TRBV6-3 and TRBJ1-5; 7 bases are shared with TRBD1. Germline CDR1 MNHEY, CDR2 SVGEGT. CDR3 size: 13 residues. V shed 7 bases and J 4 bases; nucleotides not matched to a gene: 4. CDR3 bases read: TGTGCCAGCACCACGACAGGGAATCAGCCC. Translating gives CASTTTGNQP. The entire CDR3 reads CASTTTGNQPQHF.

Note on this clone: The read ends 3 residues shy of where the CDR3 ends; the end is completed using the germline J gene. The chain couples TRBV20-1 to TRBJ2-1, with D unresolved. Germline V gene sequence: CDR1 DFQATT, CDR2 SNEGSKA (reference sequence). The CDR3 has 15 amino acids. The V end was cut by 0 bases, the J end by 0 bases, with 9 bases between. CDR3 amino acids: CSAREGQFSYNEQFF. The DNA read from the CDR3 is TGCAGTGCTAGAGAGGGCCAGTTCTCCTACAATGAG.